These 23 T cell receptor beta chains were sequenced from one sample in a study of shared clonotypes between healthy human individuals. Profiled with immunoSEQ multiplex PCR; TCRdb holds only in-frame clones, not every one. The sample lists about 2,500,000 clones; more than 90% were seen once. The sequenced sample consisted of naive CD4+ T cells sorted from blood. Subset: CD45RA+ positively selected. These receptors were collected from a man aged 18-30 years in good health.

This clone is a singleton in its sample. CDR3 in amino acids: CAWSQQGDSPLHF. For the CDR3, the DNA is TGTGCCTGGAGTCAGCAGGGAGATTCACCCCTCCACTTT. This chain links TRBV30 with TRBJ1-6, with D possibly being TRBD1 (5 bases). CDR1 is GTSNPN, CDR2 SVGIG, per germline (reference sequence). The germline V and J ends were trimmed by 2 bases and 8 bases, with 10 bases remaining between them. The CDR3 has 13 amino acids.

The chain is built from TRBV18 and TRBJ2-3; tentatively, D is TRBD1 or TRBD2 (5 bases each). Trimming removed 2 bases from V and 8 bases from J, with 20 bases in between. Germline loops: CDR1 KGHSH, CDR2 LQKENI. The CDR3 covers 16 residues. The CDR3 DNA is TGTGCCAGCTCACCATCGAGCTCAGGGATTGGAGGTACGCAGTATTTT. As protein: CASSPSSSGIGGTQYF.

The rearrangement links TRBV5-6 to TRBJ1-2, with TRBD1 identical over 10 bases. With V trimmed by 3 bases and J by 6 bases, 8 bases remained unmatched. The germline V gene has CDR1 SGHDT and CDR2 YYEEEE. This CDR3 is built from 15 residues. The chain's CDR3 is CASSSARDRGNGYTF. In nucleotides, the CDR3 is TGTGCCAGCAGCTCGGCCCGGGACAGGGGTAATGGCTACACCTTC.

The rearrangement joins TRBV18 to TRBJ1-5, with 9 nucleotides matching TRBD1. The CDR3 extends over 15 amino acids. The germline CDR1 and CDR2 sequences are KGHSH and LQKENI. V dropped 4 bases and J dropped 7; count of bases not matched to a gene: 8. The CDR3 DNA sequence: TGTGCCAGCTCACTTGGAGACAGGGGGAAACAGCCCCAGCATTTT. Translated: CASSLGDRGKQPQHF.

The CDR3 loop is CASSYKLDTEAFF. Written as DNA, the CDR3 is TGTGCCAGCAGTTACAAACTGGACACTGAAGCTTTCTTT. The chain recombines TRBV6-6 with TRBJ1-1, with unresolved D. Looked up from germline, CDR1 is MNHNY and CDR2 is SVGAGI (reference sequence). The V end lost 2 bases, the J end lost 3 bases, and 7 bases lay between the germline ends. The CDR3 consists of 13 residues.

The genes are TRBV19 and TRBJ1-5; 12 bases are shared with TRBD1. The CDR3 contains 17 residues. The V segment lost 7 bases and the J segment 1 base; nucleotides outside the gene matches: 8. Germline-derived CDR1 and CDR2 are LNHDA and SQIVND (reference sequence). The chain's CDR3 is CASTLGQGARSNQPQHF. The CDR3 DNA is TGTGCCAGTACCCTGGGACAGGGGGCCAGGAGCAATCAGCCCCAGCATTTT.

The sample holds a few counts of this clone. Other DNA sequences in the sample encode the same CDR3. This chain joins TRBV25-1 and TRBJ1-2; D ambiguous. V was shortened by 4 bases and J by 5 bases, with 5 bases between the two germline ends. The CDR3 totals 11 residues. Germline V lookup: CDR1 MGHDK, CDR2 SYGVNS. The CDR3 loop reads CASSGGYGYTF. As DNA, the CDR3 is TGTGCCAGCAGTGGAGGGTATGGCTACACCTTC.

In regard to this clone: Other DNA sequences in this sample translate to the same CDR3. V gene TRBV2 combines with J gene TRBJ1-5; 8 nucleotides align to TRBD1. The germline V gene encodes CDR1 SNHLY and CDR2 FYNNEI. This CDR3 contains 15 residues. With V trimmed by 7 bases and J by 4 bases, 9 bases remained unmatched. The CDR3 region is CASNGRGLGNQPQHF. Written as DNA, the CDR3 is TGTGCCAGCAACGGCAGGGGGCTTGGGAATCAGCCCCAGCATTTT.

The rearrangement joins TRBV5-6 to TRBJ1-6; 9 nucleotides line up with TRBD1. CDR3 size: 16 residues. After removal of 3 bases from V and 9 bases from J, the junction contained 10 bases not matched to a gene. Germline values: CDR1 SGHDT, CDR2 YYEEEE. The CDR3 bases are TGTGCCAGCAGCTGGGGTTCCGGGACAGGGCGTTCACCCCTCCACTTT. It encodes CASSWGSGTGRSPLHF.

This chain joins TRBV30 and TRBJ2-5, with D unclear. In germline, CDR1 is GTSNPN, CDR2 SVGIG (reference sequence). Trimming removed 3 bases from V and 5 bases from J, with 7 bases in between. The CDR3 length is 11 residues. CDR3 bases: TGTGCCTGGAGACCAGAGGAGACCCAGTACTTC. It specifies CAWRPEETQYF.

V gene TRBV2 combines with J gene TRBJ1-5; the D gene is possibly TRBD1 (5 bases). Germline values: CDR1 SNHLY, CDR2 FYNNEI. Trimming took 8 bases from V and 4 from J, leaving 15 bases between them. This CDR3 is 14 amino acids long. The chain's CDR3 is CASRGGTPNQPQHF. The CDR3 region has the DNA TGTGCCAGCCGGGGGGGGACCCCTAATCAGCCCCAGCATTTT.

The CDR3 bases are TGTGCCAGCAGCTTAATTGCGCTAGCGGGGAAATACAATGAGCAGTTCTTC. Translation gives CASSLIALAGKYNEQFF. The rearrangement joins TRBV7-3 to TRBJ2-1, with 9 bases identical to TRBD2. The ends lost 1 base at V and 4 bases at J; junction bases unmatched: 8. The germline gives CDR1 SGHTA, CDR2 FQGTGA. The CDR3 consists of 17 residues.

The chain couples TRBV25-1 to TRBJ2-1, with 10 bases lining up with TRBD1. Germline V CDR1 and CDR2: MGHDK, SYGVNS. This CDR3 has 18 amino acids. V lost 5 bases and J lost 7; bases outside the gene matches: 17. The CDR3 nucleotides read TGTGCCAGCAGTTCCTCACCCGCCCCGGGACAGGGGAGGAATGAGCAGTTCTTC. It specifies CASSSSPAPGQGRNEQFF. The entire variable domain, with the rest obtained from reference TRBV25-1 and TRBJ2-1, is as follows: EADIYQTPRYLVIGTGKKITLECSQTMGHDKMYWYQQDPGMELHLIHYSYGVNSTEKGDLSSESTVSRIRTEHFPLTLESARPSHTSQYLCASSSSPAPGQGRNEQFFGPGTRLTVL.

The V gene is TRBV15, the J gene TRBJ2-3; 8 bases are shared with TRBD2. The CDR3 runs 15 residues. Germline CDR1 is LNHNV and CDR2 is YYDKDF (reference sequence). V lost 3 bases, J lost 3 bases, and 5 bases stayed unmatched. CDR3: CATSSIREGTDTQYF. In DNA, the CDR3 is TGTGCCACCAGCAGTATCCGGGAGGGAACAGATACGCAGTATTTT.

This chain uses TRBV28 with TRBJ1-2; weak D call: TRBD1 (5 bases). Germline CDR1 is MDHEN and CDR2 is SYDVKM. The length of the CDR3 is 14 residues. The V end was cut by 3 bases, the J end by 1 base, with 9 bases between. This CDR3 is CASSFYGGNYGYTF. The CDR3 DNA sequence: TGTGCCAGCAGTTTTTACGGGGGTAACTATGGCTACACCTTC.

This chain connects TRBV25-1 to TRBJ2-7, with D unclear. The germline CDR1 and CDR2 sequences are MGHDK and SYGVNS. The CDR3 spans 12 residues. V was pared by 10 bases and J by 6 bases, with 16 bases between. The CDR3 protein is CATSGPTTEQYF. CDR3 DNA sequence: TGTGCCACCTCGGGCCCTACAACCGAGCAGTACTTC.

This chain links TRBV7-2 with TRBJ2-7; D ambiguous. The CDR3 is 14 amino acids. Germline CDR1 and CDR2: SGHTA and FQGNSA. V shed 5 bases and J shed 5 bases, with 16 bases lying between them. CDR3 nucleotides: TGTGCCAGCAGCAATCGGAATAATGGGAACGAGCAGTACTTC. It is translated as CASSNRNNGNEQYF.

The rearrangement joins TRBV6-5 to TRBJ1-1; D gene uncertain. V was clipped by 2 bases and J by 11 bases, with 15 bases between them. Germline V gives CDR1 MNHEY, CDR2 SVGAGI. CDR3 length: 13 residues. CDR3 residues: CASSYPNSRKAFF. The CDR3 coding sequence is TGTGCCAGCAGTTACCCGAACAGTCGGAAGGCTTTCTTT.

The V and J genes are TRBV19 and TRBJ2-6, with a possible D match to TRBD1 (6 bases). Between the trimmed V and J ends, which lost 10 bases and 1 base, there was a span of 17 bases. Germline assignment: CDR1 LNHDA and CDR2 SQIVND (reference sequence). The CDR3 is made up of 16 amino acids. The CDR3 DNA reads TGTGCCACCTCCGGTGTAAGGGGGTCTGGGGCCAACGTCCTGACTTTC. This encodes CATSGVRGSGANVLTF. Full variable domain (rest looked up from reference TRBV19 and TRBJ2-6): DGGITQSPKYLFRKEGQNVTLSCEQNLNHDAMYWYRQDPGQGLRLIYYSQIVNDFQKGDIAEGYSVSREKKESFPLTVTSAQKNPTAFYLCATSGVRGSGANVLTFGAGSRLTVL.

V usage is TRBV7-2 and J usage is TRBJ2-1; 16 nucleotides line up with TRBD2. V lost 5 bases to trimming and J lost 5 bases; unmatched junction nucleotides: 12. The CDR3 has 19 amino acids. CDR1 is SGHTA, CDR2 FQGNSA, per germline. CDR3: CASSPGRGLAGGHDNEQFF. The DNA for the CDR3 is TGTGCCAGCAGCCCTGGCCGGGGACTAGCGGGAGGGCACGACAATGAGCAGTTCTTC.

The chain employs TRBV2 and TRBJ1-1; 7 bases are shared with TRBD1. The CDR3 has 14 residues. The V gene end was trimmed by 4 bases and the J gene end by 4 bases; junction bases not matched to a gene: 6. Germline V gene lookup returns CDR1 SNHLY and CDR2 FYNNEI. CDR3: CASSGWEGATEAFF. Written as DNA, the CDR3 is TGTGCCAGCAGTGGCTGGGAGGGGGCCACTGAAGCTTTCTTT.

In this sample, this clone turned up once. The J gene is TRBJ2-5, the V gene TRBV4-2, with 8 bases identical to TRBD2. The CDR3 is 15 amino acids. The J segment lost 4 bases and the V segment lost 0 bases, leaving 4 bases of the junction unmatched. CDR1 LGHNA and CDR2 YNFKEQ come from the germline V gene. This CDR3 reads CASSQEGGGSETQYF. The CDR3 nucleotides read TGTGCCAGCAGCCAAGAAGGCGGGGGGTCAGAGACCCAGTACTTC.

This clone was counted once. The chain combines TRBV6-1 with TRBJ2-7; 9 nucleotides agree with TRBD1. The CDR3 contains 15 residues. Germline assignment: CDR1 MNHNS and CDR2 SASEGT. V was clipped by 5 bases and J by 3 bases; unmatched bases: 8. CDR3 sequence (DNA): TGTGCCAGCAGTTTAGACAGGGGGGTTCGCTACGAGCAGTACTTC. The encoded protein is CASSLDRGVRYEQYF.